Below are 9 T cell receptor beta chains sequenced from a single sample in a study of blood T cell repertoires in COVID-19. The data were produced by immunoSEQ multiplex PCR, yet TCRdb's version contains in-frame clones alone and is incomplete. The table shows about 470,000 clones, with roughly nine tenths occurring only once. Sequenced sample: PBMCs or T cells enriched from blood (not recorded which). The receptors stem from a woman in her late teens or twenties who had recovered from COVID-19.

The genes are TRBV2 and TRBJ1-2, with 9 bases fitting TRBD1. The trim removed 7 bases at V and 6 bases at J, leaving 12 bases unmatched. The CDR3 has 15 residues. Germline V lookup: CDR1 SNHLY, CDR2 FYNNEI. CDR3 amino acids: CASTRSGTGLNGYTF. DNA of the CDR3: TGTGCCAGCACCCGTTCCGGGACAGGGTTGAATGGCTACACCTTC.

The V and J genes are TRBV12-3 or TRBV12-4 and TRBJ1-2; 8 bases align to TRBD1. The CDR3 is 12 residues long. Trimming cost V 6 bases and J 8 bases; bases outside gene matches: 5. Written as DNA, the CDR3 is TGTGCCAGCAGGCAGGGGGCAAGCGGCTACACCTTC. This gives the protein CASRQGASGYTF.

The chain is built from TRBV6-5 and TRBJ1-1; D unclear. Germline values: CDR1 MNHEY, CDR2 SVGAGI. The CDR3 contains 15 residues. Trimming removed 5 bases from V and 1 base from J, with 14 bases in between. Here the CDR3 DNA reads TGTGCCAGCAGTCCCGGGGAGCTTTCGAACACTGAAGCTTTCTTT. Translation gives CASSPGELSNTEAFF.

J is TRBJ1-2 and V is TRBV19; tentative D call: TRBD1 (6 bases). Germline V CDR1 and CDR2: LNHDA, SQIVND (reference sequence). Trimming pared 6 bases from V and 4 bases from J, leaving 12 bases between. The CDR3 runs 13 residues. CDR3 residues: CASRTGTLYGYTF. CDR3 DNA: TGTGCCAGTAGGACCGGGACACTCTATGGCTACACCTTC.

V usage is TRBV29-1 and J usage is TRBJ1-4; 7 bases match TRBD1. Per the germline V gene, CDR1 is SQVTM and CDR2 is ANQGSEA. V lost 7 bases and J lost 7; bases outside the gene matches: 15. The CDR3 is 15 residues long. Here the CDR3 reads CSAGATGIVGEKLFF. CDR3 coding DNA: TGCAGCGCGGGTGCGACAGGGATTGTGGGTGAAAAACTGTTTTTT.

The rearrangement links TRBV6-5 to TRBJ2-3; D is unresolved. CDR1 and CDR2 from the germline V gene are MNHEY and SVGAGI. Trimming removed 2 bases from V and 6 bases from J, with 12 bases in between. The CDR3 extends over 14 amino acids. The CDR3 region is CASSYPAGGDTQYF. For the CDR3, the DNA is TGTGCCAGCAGTTACCCAGCAGGTGGCGATACGCAGTATTTT.

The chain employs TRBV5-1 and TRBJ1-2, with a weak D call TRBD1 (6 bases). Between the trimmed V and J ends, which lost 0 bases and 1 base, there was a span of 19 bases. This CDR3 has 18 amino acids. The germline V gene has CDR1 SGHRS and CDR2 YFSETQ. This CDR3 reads CASSLDTAGQNVNYGYTF. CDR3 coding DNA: TGCGCCAGCAGCTTGGACACTGCCGGACAGAACGTTAACTATGGCTACACCTTC.

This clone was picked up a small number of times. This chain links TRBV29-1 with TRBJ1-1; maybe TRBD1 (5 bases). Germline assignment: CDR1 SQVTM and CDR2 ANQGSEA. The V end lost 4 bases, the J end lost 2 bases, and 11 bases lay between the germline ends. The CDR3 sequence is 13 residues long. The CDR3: CSVGGQGNTEAFF. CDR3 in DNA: TGCAGCGTTGGGGGCCAGGGTAACACTGAAGCTTTCTTT. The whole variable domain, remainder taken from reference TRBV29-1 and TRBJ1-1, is SAVISQKPSRDICQRGTSLTIQCQVDSQVTMMFWYRQQPGQSLTLIATANQGSEATYESGFVIDKFPISRPNLTFSTLTVSNMSPEDSSIYLCSVGGQGNTEAFFGQGTRLTVV.

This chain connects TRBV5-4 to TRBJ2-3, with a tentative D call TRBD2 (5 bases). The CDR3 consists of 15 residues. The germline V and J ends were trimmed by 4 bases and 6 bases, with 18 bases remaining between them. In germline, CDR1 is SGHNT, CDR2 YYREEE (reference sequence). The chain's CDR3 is CASSLEAGVKDTQYF. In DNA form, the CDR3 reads TGTGCCAGCAGCCTCGAGGCGGGCGTCAAGGATACGCAGTATTTT.